This T cell receptor (beta chain) was recovered during a study of cytomegalovirus exposure and HLA in healthy donors. In the study overall: A later analysis reported the same platform for the roughly 120 validation repertoires and the roughly 700 first-cohort repertoires.

The repertoire was sequenced with immunoSEQ multiplex PCR; TCRdb's copy has only in-frame clones and lacks some. The sample includes over 200,000 clones, around 90% of them seen just once. General observations from the study: The investigators catalogued 150 to 200 TCR beta chains as cytomegalovirus-associated. While the bulk of TCR sequences proved rare, some public TCRs turned up in many donors. Reports described diagnosis of cytomegalovirus status by the classifier as highly specific and sensitive.

Deletions cut 6 bases from V and 2 bases from J, with 8 bases between. CDR3 length: 12 residues. Germline V lookup: CDR1 MGHDK, CDR2 SYGVNS. Comment on this clone: Its antigen is undetermined.

The sample taken for sequencing was PBMCs. The chain couples TRBV25-1 to TRBJ2-7; TRBD1 is a possible D gene (6 bases). The TCR was taken from a woman aged 18-29 years in good health and CMV-seronegative. The CDR3 loop is CASRGQTYEQYF. CDR3 nucleotide sequence: TGTGCCAGCAGAGGACAGACCTACGAGCAGTACTTC.